This is a list of T cell receptor beta chains from one sample in a study of beta chain features in type 1 diabetes. Libraries were prepared by immunoSEQ multiplex PCR; TCRdb keeps only in-frame clonotypes and omits some of them. Among roughly 340,000 clones listed, roughly 12% were seen once. Sequencing used naive CD4+ T cells from blood. All receptors derive from a woman between 18 and 30 years old with type 1 diabetes. Each CDR3 is given with its conserved first and last residue. Fields, in order: V gene, D gene, clone size, J gene, CDR3 protein, CDR3 DNA. D genes are given only for firm matches. The listing skips clone size in some rows; elsewhere it reads once, few, many or a size class.

v_call: TRBV19
d_call: .
clone_size: .
j_call: TRBJ1-2
cdr3_aa: CASRQGPVGGYTF
cdr3_nt: TGTGCCAGCCGGCAGGGGCCCGTGGGGGGCTACACCTTC

v_call: TRBV15
d_call: .
clone_size: few
j_call: TRBJ2-7
cdr3_aa: CATSGRLSYEQYF
cdr3_nt: TGTGCCACCAGCGGCAGACTCTCCTACGAGCAGTACTTC

v_call: TRBV7-2
d_call: TRBD2
clone_size: once
j_call: TRBJ2-3
cdr3_aa: CASRAWEGPDTQYF
cdr3_nt: TGTGCCAGCAGGGCTTGGGAGGGTCCAGATACGCAGTATTTT

v_call: TRBV4-2
d_call: .
clone_size: few
j_call: TRBJ2-4
cdr3_aa: CASSRGSRQDHIQYF
cdr3_nt: TGTGCCAGCAGCCGAGGGTCTCGTCAGGACCACATTCAGTACTTC

v_call: TRBV5-6
d_call: TRBD1
clone_size: .
j_call: TRBJ1-6
cdr3_aa: CASSGTGSSYNSPLHF
cdr3_nt: TGTGCCAGCAGCGGGACAGGGAGCTCCTATAATTCACCCCTCCACTTT

v_call: TRBV18
d_call: .
clone_size: .
j_call: TRBJ1-1
cdr3_aa: CASSPGATTEAFF
cdr3_nt: TGTGCCAGCTCACCAGGAGCCACCACTGAAGCTTTCTTT

v_call: TRBV7-2
d_call: .
clone_size: .
j_call: TRBJ1-1
cdr3_aa: CASSSNPGGEAFF
cdr3_nt: TGTGCCAGCAGCTCTAACCCAGGAGGCGAAGCTTTCTTT

v_call: TRBV2
d_call: TRBD2
clone_size: few
j_call: TRBJ2-3
cdr3_aa: CASSEGLAGGLNTQYF
cdr3_nt: TGTGCCAGCAGTGAAGGTCTAGCGGGAGGATTGAATACGCAGTATTTT

v_call: TRBV28
d_call: .
clone_size: few
j_call: TRBJ2-7
cdr3_aa: CASSEQDYEQYF
cdr3_nt: TGTGCCAGCAGTGAACAGGACTACGAGCAGTACTTC

v_call: TRBV30
d_call: TRBD2
clone_size: few
j_call: TRBJ2-7
cdr3_aa: CAWSVLVLASDEQYF
cdr3_nt: TGTGCCTGGAGTGTACTAGTACTAGCGAGTGACGAGCAGTACTTC

v_call: TRBV28
d_call: TRBD2
clone_size: .
j_call: TRBJ2-3
cdr3_aa: CAGGSGMGDTQYF
cdr3_nt: TGTGCGGGGGGTAGCGGGATGGGTGATACGCAGTATTTT